This passage covers 21 T cell receptor beta chains from one sample sequenced in a study of T-cell reconstitution after alpha-beta-depleted transplantation in children. Preparation of the TCRbeta library was carried out with unique molecular identifiers. Using its own MiXCR run on the PCR reads, TCRdb lists one record per CDR3 protein. The table lists 300,000 to 350,000 distinct CDR3 sequences, approximately 20% of them singletons. The sample here was PBMCs, mostly from graft donor cells, taken 180 days after TCRalphabeta/CD19-depleted stem cell transplant. The receptor set was obtained from a male patient younger than 18 who had a stem cell transplant for acute lymphoblastic leukemia, so the T cells may come from the graft donor.

The chain carries TRBV4-1 and TRBJ2-6; no clear D. Trimming removed 1 base at V and 2 bases at J, with 6 bases between. The CDR3 covers 15 residues. Germline values: CDR1 MGHRA, CDR2 YSYEKL. CDR3 sequence (DNA): TGCGCCAGCAGCCAAGTTCTTGCTGGGGCCAACGTCCTGACTTTC. Protein product: CASSQVLAGANVLTF.

With regard to this clonotype: An end of the junction does not agree with germline; a read error may underlie this. This chain joins TRBV7-3 and TRBJ1-3; a possible D gene is TRBD1 (6 bases). CDR1 is SGHTA, CDR2 FQGTGA, per germline. This CDR3 comprises 13 residues. CDR3 protein: CASSLTGLQTPIF. Written as DNA, the CDR3 is TGTGCCAGCAGCTTGACAGGCTTACAGACCCCTATTTTT. The whole variable domain, remainder taken from reference TRBV7-3 and TRBJ1-3, is GAGVSQTPSNKVTEKGKYVELRCDPISGHTALYWYRQSLGQGPEFLIYFQGTGAADDSGLPNDRFFAVRPEGSVSTLKIQRTERGDSAVYLCASSLTGLQTPIFGEGSWLTVV.

There are a few counts of this clonotype. The chain couples TRBV10-3 to TRBJ2-4; D is unclear. This CDR3 has 13 amino acids. The V end lost 5 bases, the J end lost 2 bases, and 7 bases lay between the germline ends. The germline gives CDR1 ENHRY, CDR2 SYGVKD. CDR3 nucleotides: TGTGCCATCAGTTCTGGTACCAAAAACATTCAGTACTTC. This translates into CAISSGTKNIQYF.

The gene calls are TRBV10-3 and TRBJ2-1; 10 nucleotides agree with TRBD1. Losses at the gene ends were 3 bases for V and 5 bases for J; bases not matched to a gene: 10. The CDR3 runs to 17 residues. CDR1 ENHRY and CDR2 SYGVKD come from the germline V gene. In DNA, the CDR3 is TGTGCCATCAGTGAAACTTTCCGGGACAGGGGAAACAATGAGCAGTTCTTC. It is translated as CAISETFRDRGNNEQFF.

The chain recombines TRBV6-1 with TRBJ2-7; D tentatively reads TRBD1 or TRBD2 (5 bases each). Trimming took off 3 bases at V and 2 bases at J, with 8 bases between the two ends. The CDR3 contains 13 residues. Germline V gene data show CDR1 as MNHNS and CDR2 as SASEGT. The CDR3: CASSEGRTYEQYF. DNA for the CDR3: TGTGCCAGCAGTGAGGGACGGACCTACGAGCAGTACTTC.

This clonotype was observed a few times. The rearrangement joins TRBV28 to TRBJ1-2; the D is unclear. Deletions cut 4 bases from V and 4 bases from J, with 7 bases between. The CDR3 totals 12 residues. CDR1 and CDR2 from the germline V gene are MDHEN and SYDVKM. CDR3 sequence reads: CASSSGTYGYTF. For the CDR3, the DNA is TGTGCCAGCAGTTCCGGTACCTATGGCTACACCTTC.

This clonotype was found once. An end of the junction differs from the germline gene, which may be a read error. The chain is built from TRBV5-1 and TRBJ1-2, with 7 bases lining up with TRBD1. The CDR3 contains 14 residues. Germline CDR1 and CDR2: SGHRS and YFSETQ. For the CDR3, the DNA is TGCGCCAGCAGCTGGGGACAGCGAAACTATGGCTCCACCTTC. Translated: CASSWGQRNYGSTF.

The V call is TRBV25-1, the J call TRBJ2-7, with D uncertain. CDR3 length: 17 residues. V lost 2 bases and J 3 bases, leaving 20 bases between the germline ends. Germline V CDR1 and CDR2: MGHDK, SYGVNS. The CDR3 protein is CASSENHPPRWIYEQYF. The DNA of the CDR3 is TGTGCCAGCAGTGAAAACCATCCCCCGCGCTGGATCTACGAGCAGTACTTC.

The chain links TRBV5-1 to TRBJ2-7; D is perhaps TRBD1 or TRBD2 (5 bases each). The V and J ends lost 2 bases and 2 bases respectively, with 17 bases between them. CDR3 size: 16 residues. From germline, CDR1 is SGHRS and CDR2 YFSETQ. The CDR3: CASSFLTGTVPYEQYF. Here the CDR3 DNA reads TGCGCCAGCAGCTTTCTTACCGGGACCGTTCCCTACGAGCAGTACTTC.

The chain recombines TRBV7-9 with TRBJ2-4; either TRBD1 or TRBD2 may fit D (5 bases each). There are 15 residues in the CDR3. V was shortened by 4 bases and J by 5 bases, with 15 bases between the two germline ends. Germline loops: CDR1 SEHNR, CDR2 FQNEAQ (reference sequence). As DNA, the CDR3 is TGTGCCAGCAGCTCGGGACCGGACCTGGAAAACATTCAGTACTTC. Its protein product is CASSSGPDLENIQYF.

This rearrangement joins TRBV18 to TRBJ2-6, with 9 nucleotides matching TRBD2. V dropped 3 bases and J dropped 0; count of bases not matched to a gene: 15. The germline CDR1 and CDR2 sequences are KGHSH and LQKENI. The CDR3 is 21 amino acids. The CDR3 DNA reads as TGTGCCAGCTCACCCTCATTGGGACTAGCACTCCCCCTCTCTGGGGCCAACGTCCTGACTTTC. The encoded protein is CASSPSLGLALPLSGANVLTF.

V gene TRBV5-1 combines with J gene TRBJ1-1; 10 bases align to TRBD1. This CDR3 has 13 amino acids. Germline V gene data show CDR1 as SGHRS and CDR2 as YFSETQ. V was pared by 4 bases and J by 5 bases, with 2 bases of the junction left unmatched. The CDR3 DNA follows: TGCGCCAGCAGCCAGGACAGGGGGACTGAAGCTTTCTTT. Its translation: CASSQDRGTEAFF.

The V and J genes are TRBV20-1 and TRBJ1-1; 10 bases match TRBD1. V dropped 5 bases and J dropped 3; count of bases not matched to a gene: 6. The germline CDR1 and CDR2 sequences are DFQATT and SNEGSKA (reference sequence). This CDR3 has 14 residues. Here the CDR3 reads CSAATGTGDTEAFF. The CDR3 DNA sequence: TGCAGTGCTGCGACCGGGACAGGGGACACTGAAGCTTTCTTT.

V gene TRBV20-1 combines with J gene TRBJ2-7, with D perhaps matching TRBD1 (6 bases). The V end was cut by 6 bases, the J end by 6 bases, with 15 bases between. Germline CDR1 is DFQATT and CDR2 is SNEGSKA (reference sequence). The CDR3 sequence is 12 residues long. CDR3 protein: CSATQQGPEQYF. For the CDR3, the DNA is TGCAGTGCAACCCAACAGGGACCCGAGCAGTACTTC.

This clonotype was found a few times. The chain has TRBV13 and TRBJ2-2, with 9 bases matching TRBD1. The V gene's germline CDR1 is PRHDT and CDR2 FYEKMQ (reference sequence). The CDR3 has 14 amino acids. J was trimmed by 7 bases and V by 3 bases; bases with no gene match: 3. CDR3 loop: CASSFTGGHGELFF. CDR3 in DNA: TGTGCCAGCAGCTTTACAGGGGGCCACGGGGAGCTGTTTTTT.

CDR3 loop: CASSSPDLYEQYF. CDR3 nucleotide sequence: TGCGCCAGCAGCTCCCCGGATCTTTACGAGCAGTACTTC. The chain uses TRBV5-1 and TRBJ2-7; D remains ambiguous. The germline V gene encodes CDR1 SGHRS and CDR2 YFSETQ. The CDR3 is made up of 13 amino acids. V was clipped by 3 bases and J by 4 bases, with 11 bases between them.

This clonotype was observed a few times. The chain has TRBV5-1 and TRBJ1-2, with D possibly matching TRBD1 (6 bases). Per germline, CDR1 SGHRS and CDR2 YFSETQ. This CDR3 is 16 amino acids long. V lost 0 bases to trimming and J lost 2 bases, with 14 bases between them. The DNA of the CDR3 is TGCGCCAGCAGCTTGGACGGTACAGGGTCCAACTATGGCTACACCTTC. Encoded protein: CASSLDGTGSNYGYTF.

This chain links TRBV5-1 with TRBJ1-1, with D maybe TRBD1 (6 bases). Trimming shortened V by 3 bases and J by 0 bases, and 15 bases separated the two germline ends. Germline assignment: CDR1 SGHRS and CDR2 YFSETQ. CDR3 length: 16 amino acids. The CDR3 protein is CASSSTAGHLNTEAFF. The CDR3 nucleotides read TGCGCCAGCAGCTCGACAGCGGGACATCTGAACACTGAAGCTTTCTTT. The variable domain in full, completed from reference TRBV5-1 and TRBJ1-1, reads KAGVTQTPRYLIKTRGQQVTLSCSPISGHRSVSWYQQTPGQGLQFLFEYFSETQRNKGNFPGRFSGRQFSNSRSEMNVSTLELGDSALYLCASSSTAGHLNTEAFFGQGTRLTVV.

This clonotype was found a few times. The CDR3 spells CATTDGQLRGLYEQYF. The CDR3 DNA reads TGTGCCACAACGGACGGGCAGCTCCGGGGGCTCTACGAGCAGTACTTC. The V and J genes are TRBV10-3 and TRBJ2-7; D tentatively reads TRBD1 or TRBD2 (6 bases each). The germline V gene has CDR1 ENHRY and CDR2 SYGVKD. The CDR3 consists of 16 residues. V lost 10 bases and J lost 3, with 25 bases in between.

Here the CDR3 reads CASSPRVNEQFF. Written as DNA, the CDR3 is TGTGCCAGCAGCCCGAGGGTAAATGAGCAGTTCTTC. The chain is built from TRBV12-3 or TRBV12-4 and TRBJ2-1, with D possibly matching TRBD2 (5 bases). Trimming shortened V by 6 bases and J by 7 bases, and 10 bases separated the two germline ends. The CDR3 covers 12 residues.

V is TRBV4-1 and J is TRBJ2-2; tentatively, D is TRBD1 (6 bases). This CDR3 is built from 15 residues. CDR1 MGHRA and CDR2 YSYEKL come from the germline V gene. V shed 6 bases and J shed 4 bases, with 15 bases lying between them. The CDR3 sequence: CASSQPQGSTGELFF. As DNA, the CDR3 is TGCGCCAGCAGTCAGCCCCAGGGGTCCACCGGGGAGCTGTTTTTT.